This T cell receptor beta chain was sequenced during a study of T cell repertoires in cytomegalovirus infection (dated by TCRdb to the late 2010s). The study in broad terms: The HLA type of each donor mattered for the analysis, because public TCR beta signatures pointed to carriage of CMV infection along with the matching HLA type. Points the paper makes about the study in general: In both this cohort and an independent cohort of some 350 donors, the cumulative frequency of public TCR beta family members distinguished carriers of CMV infection plus the relevant HLA type. The ex vivo response was dominated by HLA-C-restricted CMV-specific TCR beta clonotypes, which also provided the single most frequent clonotype in two of eight donors.

According to the germline V gene (reference sequence), CDR1 reads DFQATT and CDR2 reads SNEGSKA. Deletion took 0 bases off V and 0 bases off J, with a span of 12 bases between the germline ends. The CDR3, cysteine through phenylalanine, is 16 amino acids long. Kept here is only the CDR3 DNA, which spans 48 bases and is read in frame from base 1. The sample was run on an Illumina HiSeq 1500. TCRdb reanalyzed the raw reads on its own, using fastp at Q25 for trimming and MiXCR for clone calling, and kept in-frame beta chains. All rows with the same CDR3 protein become a single entry with the most common DNA and genes. Across this sample there are hundreds of thousands of distinct CDR3 sequences, with roughly 16% seen only once. About 12% of the sample comes from the top ten. On this clonotype: There is no known antigen for this receptor. Base qualities are not recorded, but no much larger clone differs from it by a single base.

The source material was PBMCs. The sequence was obtained from a human donor in good health (CMV status not recorded). Some clones in this sample may be carry-over from other donors' samples. Recombination linked TRBV20-1 to TRBJ2-1; the D gene is perhaps TRBD2, from 5 matching bases. The CDR3 reads as follows: CSARDYRRSSYNEQFF. The nucleotide sequence is TGCAGTGCTAGAGATTATCGGAGGAGCTCCTACAATGAGCAGTTCTTC.